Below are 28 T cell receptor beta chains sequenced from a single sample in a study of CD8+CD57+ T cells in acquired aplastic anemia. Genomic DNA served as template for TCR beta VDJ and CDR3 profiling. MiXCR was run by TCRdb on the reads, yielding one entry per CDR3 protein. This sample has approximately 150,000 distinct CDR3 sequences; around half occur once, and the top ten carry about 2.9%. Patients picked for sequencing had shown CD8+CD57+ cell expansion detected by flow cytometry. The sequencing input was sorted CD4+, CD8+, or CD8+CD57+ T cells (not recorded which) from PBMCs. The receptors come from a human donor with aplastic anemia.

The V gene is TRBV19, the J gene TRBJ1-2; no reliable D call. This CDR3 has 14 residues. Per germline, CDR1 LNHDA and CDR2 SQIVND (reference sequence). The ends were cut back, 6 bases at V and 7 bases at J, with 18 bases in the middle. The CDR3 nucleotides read TGTGCCAGTAGATCCTGGCCCGGGGATGGTGGCTACACCTTC. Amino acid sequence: CASRSWPGDGGYTF.

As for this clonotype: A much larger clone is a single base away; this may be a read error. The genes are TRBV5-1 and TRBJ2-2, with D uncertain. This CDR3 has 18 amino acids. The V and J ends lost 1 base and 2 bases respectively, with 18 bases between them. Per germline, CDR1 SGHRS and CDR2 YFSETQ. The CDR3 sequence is CASSLYPVRTVNTGELFF. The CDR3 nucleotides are TGCGCCAGCAGCTTGTACCCAGTACGCACAGTTAACACCGGGGAGCTGTTTTTT.

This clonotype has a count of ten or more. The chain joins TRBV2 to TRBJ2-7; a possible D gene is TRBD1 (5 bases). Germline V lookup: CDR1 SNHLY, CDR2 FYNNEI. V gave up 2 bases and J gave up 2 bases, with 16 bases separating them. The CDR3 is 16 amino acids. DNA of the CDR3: TGTGCCAGCAGTGAATCAGGGATGGACCCGACCTACGAGCAGTACTTC. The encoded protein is CASSESGMDPTYEQYF.

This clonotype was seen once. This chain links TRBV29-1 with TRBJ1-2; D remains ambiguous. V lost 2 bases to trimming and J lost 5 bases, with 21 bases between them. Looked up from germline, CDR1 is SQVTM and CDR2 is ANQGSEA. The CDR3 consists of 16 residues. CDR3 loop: CSVENGLNIELYGYTF. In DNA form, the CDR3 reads TGCAGCGTTGAAAACGGCCTGAATATTGAGCTTTATGGCTACACCTTC.

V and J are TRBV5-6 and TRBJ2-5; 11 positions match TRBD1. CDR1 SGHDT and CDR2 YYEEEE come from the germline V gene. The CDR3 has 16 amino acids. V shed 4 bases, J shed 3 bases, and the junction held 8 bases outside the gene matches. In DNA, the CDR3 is TGTGCCAGCAGCCACCGGGACAGGGGGTGGGAAGAGACCCAGTACTTC. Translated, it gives CASSHRDRGWEETQYF.

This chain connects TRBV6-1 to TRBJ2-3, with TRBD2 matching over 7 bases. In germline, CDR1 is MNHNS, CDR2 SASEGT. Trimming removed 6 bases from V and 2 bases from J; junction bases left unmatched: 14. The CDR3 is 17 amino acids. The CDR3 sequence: CASSRRGSGLDTDTQYF. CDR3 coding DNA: TGTGCCAGCAGCCGACGTGGTAGCGGGCTGGACACAGATACGCAGTATTTT.

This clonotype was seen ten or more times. The CDR3 sequence: CASSLGGGNQETQYF. Written as DNA, the CDR3 is TGTGCCAGCAGCTTAGGGGGGGGGAATCAAGAGACCCAGTACTTC. The chain uses TRBV7-6 and TRBJ2-5; 7 bases are a match to TRBD2. CDR1 SGHVS and CDR2 FNYEAQ come from the germline V gene. The CDR3 is 15 residues long. With V trimmed by 1 base and J by 2 bases, 4 bases remained unmatched.

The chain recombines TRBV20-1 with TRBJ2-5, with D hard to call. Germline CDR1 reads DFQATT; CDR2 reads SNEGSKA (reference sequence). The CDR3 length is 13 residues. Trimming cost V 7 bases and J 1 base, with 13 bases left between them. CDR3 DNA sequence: TGCAGTGTCAGACCGGCCTTCCAAGAGACCCAGTACTTC. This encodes CSVRPAFQETQYF.

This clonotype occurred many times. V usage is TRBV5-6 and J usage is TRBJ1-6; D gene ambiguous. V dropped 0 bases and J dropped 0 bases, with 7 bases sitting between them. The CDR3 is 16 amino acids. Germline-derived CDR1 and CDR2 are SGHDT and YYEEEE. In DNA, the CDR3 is TGTGCCAGCAGCTTGGCAGGTAGCTCCTATAATTCACCCCTCCACTTT. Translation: CASSLAGSSYNSPLHF.

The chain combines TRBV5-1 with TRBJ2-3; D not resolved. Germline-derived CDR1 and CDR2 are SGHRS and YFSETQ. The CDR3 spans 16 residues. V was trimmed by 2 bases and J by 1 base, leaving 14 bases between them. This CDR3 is CASSFGRVTGTDTQYF. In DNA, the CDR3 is TGCGCCAGCAGCTTTGGAAGGGTCACTGGCACAGATACGCAGTATTTT.

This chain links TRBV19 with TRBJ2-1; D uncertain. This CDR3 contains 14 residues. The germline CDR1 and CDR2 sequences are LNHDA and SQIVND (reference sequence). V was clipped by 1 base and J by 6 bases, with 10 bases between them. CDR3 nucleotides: TGTGCCAGTAGTATAGGAGCTCTGGGCAATGAGCAGTTCTTC. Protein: CASSIGALGNEQFF.

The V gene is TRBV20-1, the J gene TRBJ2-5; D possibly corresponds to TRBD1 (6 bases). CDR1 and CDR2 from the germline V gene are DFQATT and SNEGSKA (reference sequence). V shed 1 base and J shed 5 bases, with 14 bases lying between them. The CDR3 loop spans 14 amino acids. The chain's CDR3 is CSARVVGAVETQYF. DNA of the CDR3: TGCAGTGCTAGAGTGGTGGGGGCGGTTGAGACCCAGTACTTC.

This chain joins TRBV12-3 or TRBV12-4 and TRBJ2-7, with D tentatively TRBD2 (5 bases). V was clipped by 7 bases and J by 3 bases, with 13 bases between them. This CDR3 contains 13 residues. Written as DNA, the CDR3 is TGTGCCAGCACCTCGCGGGTGAACTACGAGCAGTACTTC. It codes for CASTSRVNYEQYF.

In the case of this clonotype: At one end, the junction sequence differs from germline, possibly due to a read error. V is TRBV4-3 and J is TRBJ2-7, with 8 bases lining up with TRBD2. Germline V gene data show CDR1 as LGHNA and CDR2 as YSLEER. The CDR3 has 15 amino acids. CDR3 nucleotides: TGCGCCAGCAGCCAGGACGGACTAGCCTCCAACGAGCAGTACTTC. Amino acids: CASSQDGLASNEQYF.

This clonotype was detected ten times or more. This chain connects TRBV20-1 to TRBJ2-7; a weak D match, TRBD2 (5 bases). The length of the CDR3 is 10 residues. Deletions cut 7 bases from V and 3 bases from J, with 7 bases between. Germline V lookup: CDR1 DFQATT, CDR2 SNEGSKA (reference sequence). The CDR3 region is CSGGLYEQYV. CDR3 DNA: TGCAGTGGAGGGCTCTACGAGCAGTACGTC.

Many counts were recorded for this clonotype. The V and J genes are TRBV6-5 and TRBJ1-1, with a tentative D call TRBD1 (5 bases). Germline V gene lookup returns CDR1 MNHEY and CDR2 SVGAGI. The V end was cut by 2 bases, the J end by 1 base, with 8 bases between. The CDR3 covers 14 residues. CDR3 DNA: TGTGCCAGCAGTTACGAGGGGAAGAACACTGAAGCTTTCTTT. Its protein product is CASSYEGKNTEAFF.

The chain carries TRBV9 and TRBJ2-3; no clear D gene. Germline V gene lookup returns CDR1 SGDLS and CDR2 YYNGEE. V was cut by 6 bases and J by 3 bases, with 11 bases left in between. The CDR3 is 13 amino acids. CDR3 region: CASTARVTDTQYF. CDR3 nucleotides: TGTGCCAGCACTGCCCGGGTGACAGATACGCAGTATTTT.

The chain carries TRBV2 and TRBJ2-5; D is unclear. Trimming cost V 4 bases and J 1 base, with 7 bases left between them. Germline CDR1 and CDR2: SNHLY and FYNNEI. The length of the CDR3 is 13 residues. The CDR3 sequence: CASSVAVQETQYF. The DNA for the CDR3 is TGTGCCAGCAGTGTGGCAGTCCAAGAGACCCAGTACTTC.

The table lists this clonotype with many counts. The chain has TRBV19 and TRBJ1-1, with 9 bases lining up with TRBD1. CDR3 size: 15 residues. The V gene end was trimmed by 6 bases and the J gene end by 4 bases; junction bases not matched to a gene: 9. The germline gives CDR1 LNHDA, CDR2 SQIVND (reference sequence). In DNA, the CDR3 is TGTGCCAGTAGCCCACAGACAGGGGGTCGCACTGAAGCTTTCTTT. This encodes CASSPQTGGRTEAFF.

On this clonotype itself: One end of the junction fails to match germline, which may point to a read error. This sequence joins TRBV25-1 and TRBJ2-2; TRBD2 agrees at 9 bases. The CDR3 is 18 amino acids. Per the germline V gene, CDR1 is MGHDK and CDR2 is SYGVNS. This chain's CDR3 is CASSGSVLAGVYTGELFF. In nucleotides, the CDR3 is TGTGCCAGCAGTGGATCAGTCTTAGCGGGAGTATACACCGGGGAGCTGTTCTTT.

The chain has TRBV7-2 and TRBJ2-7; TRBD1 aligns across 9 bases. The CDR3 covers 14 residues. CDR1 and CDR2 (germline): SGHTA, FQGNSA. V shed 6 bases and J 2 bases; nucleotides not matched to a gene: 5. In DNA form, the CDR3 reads TGTGCCAGCAGGCCGGGACAGGGACCCTACGAGCAGTACGTC. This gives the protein CASRPGQGPYEQYV.

The CDR3 nucleotides are TGTGCCACCGGGACAGGGGGGGCGCACGGCTACACCTTC. It yields the protein CATGTGGAHGYTF. The chain uses TRBV24-1 and TRBJ1-2, with 11 bases fitting TRBD1. V gave up 9 bases and J gave up 8 bases; unmatched junction bases: 7. The CDR3 has 13 amino acids. Germline loops: CDR1 KGHDR, CDR2 SFDVKD.

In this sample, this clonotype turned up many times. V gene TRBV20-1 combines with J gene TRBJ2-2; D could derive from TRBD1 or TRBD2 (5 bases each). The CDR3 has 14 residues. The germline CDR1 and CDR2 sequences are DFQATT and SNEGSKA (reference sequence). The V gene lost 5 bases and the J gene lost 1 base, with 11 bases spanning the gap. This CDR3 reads CSARGQGNTGELFF. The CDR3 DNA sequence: TGCAGTGCTCGCGGGCAGGGGAACACCGGGGAGCTGTTTTTT.

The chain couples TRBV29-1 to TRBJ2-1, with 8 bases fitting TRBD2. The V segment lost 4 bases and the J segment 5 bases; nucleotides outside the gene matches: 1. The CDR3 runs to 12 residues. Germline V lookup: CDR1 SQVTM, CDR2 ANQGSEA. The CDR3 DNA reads TGCAGCGTTGTAGCGGGGCACAATGAGCAGTTCTTC. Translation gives CSVVAGHNEQFF.

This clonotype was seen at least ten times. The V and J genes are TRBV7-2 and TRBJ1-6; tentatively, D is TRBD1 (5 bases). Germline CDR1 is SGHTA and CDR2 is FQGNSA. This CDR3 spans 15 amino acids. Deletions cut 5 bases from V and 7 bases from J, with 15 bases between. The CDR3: CASSPRDGPNSPLHF. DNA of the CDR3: TGTGCCAGCAGCCCACGGGACGGGCCGAATTCACCCCTCCACTTT.

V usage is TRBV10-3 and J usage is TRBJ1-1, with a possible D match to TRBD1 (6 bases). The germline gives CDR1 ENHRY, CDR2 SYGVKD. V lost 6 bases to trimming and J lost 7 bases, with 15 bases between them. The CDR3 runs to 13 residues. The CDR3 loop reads CAISLDPRGEAFF. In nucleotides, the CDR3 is TGTGCCATCAGCTTAGACCCCAGGGGTGAAGCTTTCTTT.

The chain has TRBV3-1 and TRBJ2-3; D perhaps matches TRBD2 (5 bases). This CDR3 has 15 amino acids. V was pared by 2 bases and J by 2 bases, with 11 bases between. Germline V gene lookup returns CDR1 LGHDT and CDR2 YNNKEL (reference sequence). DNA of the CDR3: TGTGCCAGCAGCCAAATCGGGGTCCCCACAGATACGCAGTATTTT. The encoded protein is CASSQIGVPTDTQYF.

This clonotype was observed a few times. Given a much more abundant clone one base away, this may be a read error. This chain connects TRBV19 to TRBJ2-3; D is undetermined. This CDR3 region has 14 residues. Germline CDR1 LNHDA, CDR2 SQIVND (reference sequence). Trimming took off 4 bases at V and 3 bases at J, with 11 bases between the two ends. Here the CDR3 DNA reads TGTGCCAGTAGTAACCCACCAGCAACAGATACGCAGTATTTT. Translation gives CASSNPPATDTQYF.